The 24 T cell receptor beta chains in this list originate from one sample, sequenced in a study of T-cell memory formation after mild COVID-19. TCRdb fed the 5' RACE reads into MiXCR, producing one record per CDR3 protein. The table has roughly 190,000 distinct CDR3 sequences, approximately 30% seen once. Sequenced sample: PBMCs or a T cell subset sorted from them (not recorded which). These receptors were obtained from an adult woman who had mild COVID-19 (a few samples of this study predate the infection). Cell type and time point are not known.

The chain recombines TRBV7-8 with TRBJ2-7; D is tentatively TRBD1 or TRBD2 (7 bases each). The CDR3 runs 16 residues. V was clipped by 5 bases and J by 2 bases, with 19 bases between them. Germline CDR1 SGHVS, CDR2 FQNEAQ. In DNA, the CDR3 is TGTGCCAGCAGCCGAAGGGAGGGACAGACACCCTACGAGCAGTACTTC. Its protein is CASSRREGQTPYEQYF. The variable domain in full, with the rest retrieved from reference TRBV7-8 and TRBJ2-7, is GAGVSQSPRYKVAKRGQDVALRCDPISGHVSLFWYQQALGQGPEFLTYFQNEAQLDKSGLPSDRFFAERPEGSVSTLKIQRTQQEDSAVYLCASSRREGQTPYEQYFGPGTRLTVT.

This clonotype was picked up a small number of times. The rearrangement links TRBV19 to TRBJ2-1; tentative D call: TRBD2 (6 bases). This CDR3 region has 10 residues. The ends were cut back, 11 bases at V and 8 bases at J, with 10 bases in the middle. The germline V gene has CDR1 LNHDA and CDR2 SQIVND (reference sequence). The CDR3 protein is CAGRGDEQFF. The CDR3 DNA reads TGTGCCGGGCGGGGTGATGAGCAGTTCTTC.

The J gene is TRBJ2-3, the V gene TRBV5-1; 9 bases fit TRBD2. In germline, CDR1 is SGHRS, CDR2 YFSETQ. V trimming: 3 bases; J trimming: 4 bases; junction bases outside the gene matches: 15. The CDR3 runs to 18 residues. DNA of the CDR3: TGCGCCAGCAGCTCGGACACCGCGGCGGGGGGGCGGGCAGATACGCAGTATTTT. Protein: CASSSDTAAGGRADTQYF.

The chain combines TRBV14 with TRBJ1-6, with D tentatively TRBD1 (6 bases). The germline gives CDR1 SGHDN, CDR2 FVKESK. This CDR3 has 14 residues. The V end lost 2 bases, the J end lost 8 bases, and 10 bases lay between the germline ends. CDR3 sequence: CASSQIQGYSPLHF. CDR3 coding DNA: TGTGCCAGCAGCCAAATTCAGGGGTATTCACCCCTCCACTTT.

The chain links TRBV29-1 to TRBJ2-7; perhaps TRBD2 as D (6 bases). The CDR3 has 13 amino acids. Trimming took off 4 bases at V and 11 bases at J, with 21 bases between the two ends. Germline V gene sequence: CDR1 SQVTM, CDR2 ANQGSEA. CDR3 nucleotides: TGCAGCGTTGCGAGGGACCGGGGGTCATTAGAGTACTTC. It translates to CSVARDRGSLEYF.

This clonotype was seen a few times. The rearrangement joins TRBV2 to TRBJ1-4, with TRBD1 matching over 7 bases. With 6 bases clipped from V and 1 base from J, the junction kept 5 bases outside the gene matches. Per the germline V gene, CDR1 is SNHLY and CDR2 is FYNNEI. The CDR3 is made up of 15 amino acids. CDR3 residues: CASSPQGGTNEKLFF. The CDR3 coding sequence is TGTGCCAGCAGCCCCCAGGGGGGAACTAATGAAAAACTGTTTTTT.

The CDR3 reads CSARKQGRAEAFF. DNA for the CDR3: TGCAGTGCTAGGAAACAGGGGCGGGCTGAAGCTTTCTTT. This chain connects TRBV20-1 to TRBJ1-1; TRBD1 aligns across 7 bases. Unmatched junction bases numbered 7, after V lost 3 bases and J lost 6 bases. The CDR3 spans 13 residues. Per germline, CDR1 DFQATT and CDR2 SNEGSKA (reference sequence).

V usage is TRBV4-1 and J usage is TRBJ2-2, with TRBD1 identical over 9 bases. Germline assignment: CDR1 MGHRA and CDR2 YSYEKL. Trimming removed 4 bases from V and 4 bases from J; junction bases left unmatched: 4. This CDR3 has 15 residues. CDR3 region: CASSLGQGPTGELFF. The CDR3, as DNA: TGCGCCAGCAGCCTCGGACAGGGGCCCACCGGGGAGCTGTTTTTT.

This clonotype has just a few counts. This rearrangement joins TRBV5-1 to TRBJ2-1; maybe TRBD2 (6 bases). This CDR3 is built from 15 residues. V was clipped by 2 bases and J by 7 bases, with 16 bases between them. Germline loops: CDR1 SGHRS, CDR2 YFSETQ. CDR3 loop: CASSLSDPGVNEQFF. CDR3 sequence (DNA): TGCGCCAGCAGCTTATCGGACCCGGGGGTGAATGAGCAGTTCTTC.

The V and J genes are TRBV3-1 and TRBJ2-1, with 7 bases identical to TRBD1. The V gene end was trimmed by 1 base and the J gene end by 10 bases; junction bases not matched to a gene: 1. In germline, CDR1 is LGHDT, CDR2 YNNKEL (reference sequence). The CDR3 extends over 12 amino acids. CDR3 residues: CASSQVGGEQFF. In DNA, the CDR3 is TGTGCCAGCAGCCAAGTAGGGGGCGAGCAGTTCTTC.

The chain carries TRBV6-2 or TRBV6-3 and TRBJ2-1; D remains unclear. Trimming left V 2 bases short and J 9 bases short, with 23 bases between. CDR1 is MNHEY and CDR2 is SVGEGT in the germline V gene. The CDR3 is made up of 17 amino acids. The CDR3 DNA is TGTGCCAGCAGTTACGAGCCGGCTAGAATAACTCTTGGTGAGCAGTTCTTC. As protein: CASSYEPARITLGEQFF.

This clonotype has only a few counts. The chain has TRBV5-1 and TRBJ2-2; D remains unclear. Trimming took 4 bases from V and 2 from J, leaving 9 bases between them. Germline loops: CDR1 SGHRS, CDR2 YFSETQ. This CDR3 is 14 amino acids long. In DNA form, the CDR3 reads TGCGCCAGCAGCACTGAGGTTAACACCGGGGAGCTGTTTTTT. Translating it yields CASSTEVNTGELFF.

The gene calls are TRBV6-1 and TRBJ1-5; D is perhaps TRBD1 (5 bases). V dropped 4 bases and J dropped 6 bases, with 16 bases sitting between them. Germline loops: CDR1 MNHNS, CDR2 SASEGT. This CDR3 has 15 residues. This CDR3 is CASSVSWQGLQPQHF. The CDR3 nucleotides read TGTGCCAGCAGTGTTTCCTGGCAGGGACTTCAGCCCCAGCATTTT.

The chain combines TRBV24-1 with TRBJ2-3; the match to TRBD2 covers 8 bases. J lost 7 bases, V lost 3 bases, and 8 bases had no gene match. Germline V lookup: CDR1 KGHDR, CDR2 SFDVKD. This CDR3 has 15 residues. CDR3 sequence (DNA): TGTGCCACCAGTGATGACCGGGGGGGCGGAAATACGCAGTATTTT. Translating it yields CATSDDRGGGNTQYF.

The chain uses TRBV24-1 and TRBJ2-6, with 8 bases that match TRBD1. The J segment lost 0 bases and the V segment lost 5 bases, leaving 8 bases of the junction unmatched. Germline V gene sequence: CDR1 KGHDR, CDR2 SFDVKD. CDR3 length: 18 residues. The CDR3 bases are TGTGCCACCAGTGGGCCGACAGGGGCTAGCTCTGGGGCCAACGTCCTGACTTTC. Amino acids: CATSGPTGASSGANVLTF.

This chain's CDR3 is CATSRAGQGYEQYF. The CDR3 DNA sequence: TGTGCCACCAGCAGAGCGGGACAGGGCTACGAGCAGTACTTC. The chain links TRBV15 to TRBJ2-7; 9 bases agree with TRBD1. This CDR3 region has 14 residues. V gave up 1 base and J gave up 3 bases; unmatched junction bases: 1. Per germline, CDR1 LNHNV and CDR2 YYDKDF (reference sequence).

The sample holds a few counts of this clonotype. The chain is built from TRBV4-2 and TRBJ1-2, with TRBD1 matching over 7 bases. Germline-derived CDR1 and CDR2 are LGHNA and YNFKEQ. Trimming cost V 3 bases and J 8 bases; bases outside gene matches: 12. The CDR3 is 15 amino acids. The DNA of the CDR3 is TGTGCCAGCAGCCAGGTGACAGGGTATTCTAAAGGCTACACCTTC. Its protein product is CASSQVTGYSKGYTF.

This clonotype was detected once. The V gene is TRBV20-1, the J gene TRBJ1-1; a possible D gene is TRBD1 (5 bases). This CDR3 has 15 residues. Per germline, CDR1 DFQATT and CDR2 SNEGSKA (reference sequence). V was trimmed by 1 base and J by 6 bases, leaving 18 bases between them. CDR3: CSARGRSGVPPEAFF. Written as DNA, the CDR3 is TGCAGTGCTAGAGGTCGGTCGGGGGTACCCCCTGAAGCTTTCTTT.

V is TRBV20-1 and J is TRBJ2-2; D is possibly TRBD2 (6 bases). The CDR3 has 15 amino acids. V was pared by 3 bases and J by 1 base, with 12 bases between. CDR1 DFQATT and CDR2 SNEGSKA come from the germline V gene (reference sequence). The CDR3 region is CSASPAGLNTGELFF. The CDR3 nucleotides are TGCAGTGCTAGCCCCGCGGGGCTGAACACCGGGGAGCTGTTTTTT.

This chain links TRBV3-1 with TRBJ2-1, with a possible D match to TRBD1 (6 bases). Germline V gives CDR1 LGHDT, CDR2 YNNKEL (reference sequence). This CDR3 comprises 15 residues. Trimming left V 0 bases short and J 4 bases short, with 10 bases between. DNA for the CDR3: TGTGCCAGCAGCCAAGAGGGGGCCTGGTACAATGAGCAGTTCTTC. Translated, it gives CASSQEGAWYNEQFF.

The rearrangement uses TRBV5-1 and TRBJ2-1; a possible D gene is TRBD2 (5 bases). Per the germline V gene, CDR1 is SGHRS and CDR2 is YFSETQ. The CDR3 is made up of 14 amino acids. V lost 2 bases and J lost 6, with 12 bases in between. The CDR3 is CASSLGLPTNEQFF. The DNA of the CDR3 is TGCGCCAGCAGCTTAGGACTGCCAACCAATGAGCAGTTCTTC.

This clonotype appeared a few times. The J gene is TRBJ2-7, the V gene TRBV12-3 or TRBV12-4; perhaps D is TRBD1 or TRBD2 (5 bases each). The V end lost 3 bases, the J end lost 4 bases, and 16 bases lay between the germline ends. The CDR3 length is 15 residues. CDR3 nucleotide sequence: TGTGCCAGCAGTTTTATAGGGACCTCCTCTTACGAGCAGTACTTC. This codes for CASSFIGTSSYEQYF.

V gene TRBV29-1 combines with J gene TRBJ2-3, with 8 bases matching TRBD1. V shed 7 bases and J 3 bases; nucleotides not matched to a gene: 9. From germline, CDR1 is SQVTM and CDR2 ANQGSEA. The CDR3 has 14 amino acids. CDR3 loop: CSAIPGQVTDTQYF. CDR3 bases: TGCAGCGCCATACCGGGACAGGTAACAGATACGCAGTATTTT.

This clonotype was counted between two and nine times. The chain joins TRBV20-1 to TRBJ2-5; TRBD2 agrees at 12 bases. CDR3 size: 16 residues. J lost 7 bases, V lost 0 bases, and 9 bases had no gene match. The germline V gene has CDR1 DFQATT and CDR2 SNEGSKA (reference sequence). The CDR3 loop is CSARDSSGRAFVTQYF. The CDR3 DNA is TGCAGTGCTAGAGACTCTAGCGGGAGGGCCTTCGTGACCCAGTACTTC.